This T cell receptor (beta chain) is drawn from a study of blood T cell repertoires in COVID-19. Overall study: From T cells, B-cell-depleted T cells, or PBMCs came the material, which was cDNA or gDNA.

The CDR3 is 14 amino acids. Germline CDR1 reads LGHDT; CDR2 reads YNNKEL (reference sequence). V gave up 1 base and J gave up 8 bases; unmatched junction bases: 5. In the original processing: Reference gene primer amplification in the assay estimated nucleated cell counts. The repertoire was sequenced with immunoSEQ multiplex PCR; TCRdb's copy has only in-frame clones and lacks some. V and J calls and clone size are copied from that table; D and trimming were computed from the DNA. The sample comprises 210,000 or so clones, about 86% of which are singletons, and around 2.2% rests with the top ten. The specimen sequenced was peripheral blood. The gene calls are TRBV3-1 (or the pseudogene TRBV3-2) and TRBJ2-4; 7 bases align to TRBD2. This TCR came from a woman in her 50s with acute or convalescent COVID-19. DNA for the CDR3: TGTGCCAGCAGCCAAGGGGAGGGCGGGGACATTCAGTACTTC. This translates into CASSQGEGGDIQYF.